This T cell receptor beta chain was documented in a study of blood T cell repertoires in COVID-19. Study context: Collection of acute and convalescent COVID-19 samples took place in the United States, Italy and Spain. Nucleic acid was either cDNA or gDNA, and it came from T cells, B-cell-depleted T cells, or PBMCs.

Original handling: Quantification of nucleated cells was approximated via reference gene primer amplification. Here immunoSEQ multiplex PCR was the method, and the copy in TCRdb shows in-frame clones only, minus some. V, J and clone size reflect that table, while D and trimming were determined from the DNA. The sample includes roughly 350,000 clones, around 87% of them seen just once. This CDR3 region has 12 residues. V lost 5 bases to trimming and J lost 5 bases, with 9 bases between them. The Seattle patients joined while their infection was active and were tracked longitudinally afterward. The rearrangement links TRBV12-3 or TRBV12-4 to TRBJ1-1; D remains ambiguous. The receptor was derived from a woman aged 45-65 years with COVID-19, enrolled during active disease. The material sequenced was peripheral blood. In DNA form, the CDR3 reads TGTGCCAGCAGTCTACGGGAGACTGAAGCTTTCTTT. It codes for CASSLRETEAFF.